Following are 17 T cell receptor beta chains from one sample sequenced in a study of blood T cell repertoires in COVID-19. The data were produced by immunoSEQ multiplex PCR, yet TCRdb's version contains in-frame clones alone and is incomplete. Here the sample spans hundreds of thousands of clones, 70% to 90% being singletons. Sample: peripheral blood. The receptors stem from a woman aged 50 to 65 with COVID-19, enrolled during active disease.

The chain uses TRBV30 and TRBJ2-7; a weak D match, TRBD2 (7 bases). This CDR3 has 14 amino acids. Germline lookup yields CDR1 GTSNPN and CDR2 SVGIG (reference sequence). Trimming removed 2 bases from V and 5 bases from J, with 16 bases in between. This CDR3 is CAWSWGGATNEQYF. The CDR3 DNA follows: TGTGCCTGGAGTTGGGGGGGGGCCACGAACGAGCAGTACTTC.

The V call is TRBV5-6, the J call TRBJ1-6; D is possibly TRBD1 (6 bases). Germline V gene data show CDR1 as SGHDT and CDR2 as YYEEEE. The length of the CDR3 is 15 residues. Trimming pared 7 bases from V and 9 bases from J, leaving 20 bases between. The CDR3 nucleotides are TGTGCCAGCGGAGTACTCACGGGGGGGCCTTCACCCCTCCACTTT. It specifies CASGVLTGGPSPLHF. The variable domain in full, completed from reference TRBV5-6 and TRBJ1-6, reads DAGVTQSPTHLIKTRGQQVTLRCSPKSGHDTVSWYQQALGQGPQFIFQYYEEEERQRGNFPDRFSGHQFPNYSSELNVNALLLGDSALYLCASGVLTGGPSPLHFGNGTRLTVT.

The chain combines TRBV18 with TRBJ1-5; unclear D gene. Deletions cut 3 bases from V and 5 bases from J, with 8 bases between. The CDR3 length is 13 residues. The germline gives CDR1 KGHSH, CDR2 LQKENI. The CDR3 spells CASSPSRDQPQHF. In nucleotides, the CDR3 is TGTGCCAGCTCACCGAGTCGAGATCAGCCCCAGCATTTT.

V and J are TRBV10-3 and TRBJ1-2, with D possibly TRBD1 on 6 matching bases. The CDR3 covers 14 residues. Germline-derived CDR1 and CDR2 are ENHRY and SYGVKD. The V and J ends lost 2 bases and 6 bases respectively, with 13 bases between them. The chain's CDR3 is CAISEGQSFNGYTF. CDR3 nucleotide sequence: TGTGCCATCAGTGAGGGACAGAGTTTTAATGGCTACACCTTC.

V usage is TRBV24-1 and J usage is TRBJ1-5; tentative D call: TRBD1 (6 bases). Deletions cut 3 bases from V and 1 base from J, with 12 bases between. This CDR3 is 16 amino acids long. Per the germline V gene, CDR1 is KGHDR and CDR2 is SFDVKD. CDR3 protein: CATSDQGKGSNQPQHF. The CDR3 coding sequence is TGTGCCACCAGTGATCAGGGGAAAGGGAGCAATCAGCCCCAGCATTTT.

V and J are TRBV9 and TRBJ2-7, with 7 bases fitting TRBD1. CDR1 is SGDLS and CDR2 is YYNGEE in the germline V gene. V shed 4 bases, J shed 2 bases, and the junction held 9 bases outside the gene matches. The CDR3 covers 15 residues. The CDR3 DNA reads TGTGCCAGCAGCTCGAGCCCCGGGACAGCCTACGAGCAGTACTTC. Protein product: CASSSSPGTAYEQYF.

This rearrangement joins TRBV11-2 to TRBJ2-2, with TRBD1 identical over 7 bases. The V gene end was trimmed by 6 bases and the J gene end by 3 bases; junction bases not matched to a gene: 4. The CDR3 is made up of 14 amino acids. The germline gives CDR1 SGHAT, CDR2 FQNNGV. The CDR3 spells CASSLGQYTGELFF. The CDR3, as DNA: TGTGCCAGCAGTTTGGGACAGTACACCGGGGAGCTGTTTTTT.

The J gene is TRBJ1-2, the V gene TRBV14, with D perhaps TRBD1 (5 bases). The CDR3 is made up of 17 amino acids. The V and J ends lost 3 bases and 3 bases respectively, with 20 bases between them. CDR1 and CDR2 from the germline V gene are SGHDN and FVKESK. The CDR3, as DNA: TGTGCCAGCAGCCATTACCCCCGGGGGGGGGAGGACTATGGCTACACCTTC. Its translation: CASSHYPRGGEDYGYTF.

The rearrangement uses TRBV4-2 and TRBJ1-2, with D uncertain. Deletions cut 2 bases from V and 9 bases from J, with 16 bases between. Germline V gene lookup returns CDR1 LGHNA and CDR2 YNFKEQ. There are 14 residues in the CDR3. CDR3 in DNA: TGTGCCAGCAGCCAAAATCTGGAGCTAACCCGCTACACCTTC. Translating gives CASSQNLELTRYTF.

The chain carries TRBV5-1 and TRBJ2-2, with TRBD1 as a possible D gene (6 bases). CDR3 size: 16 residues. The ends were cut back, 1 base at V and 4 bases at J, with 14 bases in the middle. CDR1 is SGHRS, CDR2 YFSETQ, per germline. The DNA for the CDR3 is TGCGCCAGCAGCTTGTTACTGGACAGCCTCACCGGGGAGCTGTTTTTT. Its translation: CASSLLLDSLTGELFF.

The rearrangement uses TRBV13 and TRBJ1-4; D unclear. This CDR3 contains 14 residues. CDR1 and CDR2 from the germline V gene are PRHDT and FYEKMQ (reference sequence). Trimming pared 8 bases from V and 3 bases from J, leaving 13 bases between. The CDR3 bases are TGTGCCAGCGGCGTGAGGGCTTCTAATGAAAAACTGTTTTTT. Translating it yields CASGVRASNEKLFF.

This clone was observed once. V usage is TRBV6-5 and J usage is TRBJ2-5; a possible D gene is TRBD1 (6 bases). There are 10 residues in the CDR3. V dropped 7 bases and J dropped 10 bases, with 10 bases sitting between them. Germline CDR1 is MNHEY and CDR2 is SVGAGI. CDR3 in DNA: TGTGCCAGCACCGAGGGGGACCAGTACTTC. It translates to CASTEGDQYF.

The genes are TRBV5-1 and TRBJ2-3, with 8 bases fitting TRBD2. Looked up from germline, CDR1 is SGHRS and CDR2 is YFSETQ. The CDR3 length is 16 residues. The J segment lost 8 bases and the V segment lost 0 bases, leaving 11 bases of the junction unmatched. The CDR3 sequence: CASSLDSGVLVGTQYF. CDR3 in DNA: TGCGCCAGCAGCTTGGATAGCGGGGTCCTCGTAGGTACGCAGTATTTT.

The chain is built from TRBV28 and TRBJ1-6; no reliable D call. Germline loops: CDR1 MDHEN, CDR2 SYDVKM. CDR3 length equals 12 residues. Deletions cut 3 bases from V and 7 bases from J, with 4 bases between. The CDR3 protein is CASSFQNSPLHF. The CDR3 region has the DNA TGTGCCAGCAGTTTCCAGAATTCACCCCTCCACTTT.

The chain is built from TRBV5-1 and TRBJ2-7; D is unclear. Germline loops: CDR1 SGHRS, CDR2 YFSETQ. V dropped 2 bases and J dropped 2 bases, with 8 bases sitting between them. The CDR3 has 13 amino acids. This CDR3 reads CASSLPQTYEQYF. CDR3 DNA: TGCGCCAGCAGCTTACCGCAGACCTACGAGCAGTACTTC.

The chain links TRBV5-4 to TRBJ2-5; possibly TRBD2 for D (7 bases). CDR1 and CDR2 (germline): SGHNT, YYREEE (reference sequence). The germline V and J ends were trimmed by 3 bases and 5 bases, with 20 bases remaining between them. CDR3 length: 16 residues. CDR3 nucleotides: TGTGCCAGCAGCTGGACCGGGGGGCGGGGTGGTGAGACCCAGTACTTC. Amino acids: CASSWTGGRGGETQYF.

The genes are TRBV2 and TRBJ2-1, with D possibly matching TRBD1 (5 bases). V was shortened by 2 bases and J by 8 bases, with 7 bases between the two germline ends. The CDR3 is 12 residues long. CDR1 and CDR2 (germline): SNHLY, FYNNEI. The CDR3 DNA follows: TGTGCCAGCAGTGAAAGGGGCCATGAGCAGTTCTTC. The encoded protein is CASSERGHEQFF.